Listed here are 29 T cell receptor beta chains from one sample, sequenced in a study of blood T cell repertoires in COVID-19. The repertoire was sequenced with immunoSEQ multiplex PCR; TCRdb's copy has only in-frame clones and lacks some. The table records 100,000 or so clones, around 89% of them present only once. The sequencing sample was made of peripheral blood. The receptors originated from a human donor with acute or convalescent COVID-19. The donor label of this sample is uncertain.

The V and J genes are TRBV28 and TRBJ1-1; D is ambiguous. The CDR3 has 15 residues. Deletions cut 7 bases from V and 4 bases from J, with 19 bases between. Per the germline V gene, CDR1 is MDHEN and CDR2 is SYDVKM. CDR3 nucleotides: TGTGCCAGCACCCAAGGCGGCAGTGTCGGCACTGAAGCTTTCTTT. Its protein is CASTQGGSVGTEAFF.

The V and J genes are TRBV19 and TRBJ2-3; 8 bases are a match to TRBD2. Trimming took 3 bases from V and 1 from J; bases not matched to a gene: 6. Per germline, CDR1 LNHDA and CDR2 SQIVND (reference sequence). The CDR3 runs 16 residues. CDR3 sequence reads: CASSMRGEGGTDTQYF. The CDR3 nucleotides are TGTGCCAGTAGTATGCGGGGGGAAGGGGGCACAGATACGCAGTATTTT.

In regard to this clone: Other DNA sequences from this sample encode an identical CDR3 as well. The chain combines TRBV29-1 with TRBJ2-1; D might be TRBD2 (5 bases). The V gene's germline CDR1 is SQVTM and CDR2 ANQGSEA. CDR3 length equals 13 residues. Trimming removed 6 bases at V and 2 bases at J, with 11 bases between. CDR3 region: CSVLAGAYNEQFF. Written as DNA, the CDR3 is TGCAGCGTCTTAGCCGGGGCCTACAATGAGCAGTTCTTC.

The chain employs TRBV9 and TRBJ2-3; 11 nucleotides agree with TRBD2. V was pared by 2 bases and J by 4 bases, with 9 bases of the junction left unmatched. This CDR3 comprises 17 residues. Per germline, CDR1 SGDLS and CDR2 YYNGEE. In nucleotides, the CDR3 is TGTGCCAGCAGCGTGATGGGTAGCGGGAGGGCGTCAGATACGCAGTATTTT. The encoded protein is CASSVMGSGRASDTQYF. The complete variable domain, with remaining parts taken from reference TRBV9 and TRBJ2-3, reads DSGVTQTPKHLITATGQRVTLRCSPRSGDLSVYWYQQSLDQGLQFLIQYYNGEERAKGNILERFSAQQFPDLHSELNLSSLELGDSALYFCASSVMGSGRASDTQYFGPGTRLTVL.

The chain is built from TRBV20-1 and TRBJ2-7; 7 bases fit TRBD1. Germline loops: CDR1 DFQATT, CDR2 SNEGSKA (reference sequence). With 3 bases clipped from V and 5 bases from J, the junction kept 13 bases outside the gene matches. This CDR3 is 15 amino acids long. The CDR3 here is CSASGATGSKHEQYF. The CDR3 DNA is TGCAGTGCTAGTGGCGCGACAGGGTCGAAACACGAGCAGTACTTC.

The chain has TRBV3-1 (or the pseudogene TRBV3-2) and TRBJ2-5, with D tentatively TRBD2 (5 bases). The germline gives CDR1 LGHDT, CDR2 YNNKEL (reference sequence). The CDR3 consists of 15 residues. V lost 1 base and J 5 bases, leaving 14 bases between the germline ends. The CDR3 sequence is CASSQVPGIWETQYF. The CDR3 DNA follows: TGTGCCAGCAGCCAAGTTCCGGGGATCTGGGAGACCCAGTACTTC.

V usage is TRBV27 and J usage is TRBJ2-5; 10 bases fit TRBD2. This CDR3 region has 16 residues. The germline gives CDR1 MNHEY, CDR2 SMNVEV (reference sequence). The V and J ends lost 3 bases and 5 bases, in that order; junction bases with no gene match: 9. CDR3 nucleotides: TGTGCCAGCAGTTTTTCAGCGGGAGGGCCTTGGGAGACCCAGTACTTC. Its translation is CASSFSAGGPWETQYF.

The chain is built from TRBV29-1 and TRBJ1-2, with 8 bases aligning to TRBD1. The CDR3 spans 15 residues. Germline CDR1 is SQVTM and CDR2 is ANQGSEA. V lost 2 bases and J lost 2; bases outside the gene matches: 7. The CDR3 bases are TGCAGCGTTGAACAATACAGGGGGAGGAACTATGGCTACACCTTC. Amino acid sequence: CSVEQYRGRNYGYTF.

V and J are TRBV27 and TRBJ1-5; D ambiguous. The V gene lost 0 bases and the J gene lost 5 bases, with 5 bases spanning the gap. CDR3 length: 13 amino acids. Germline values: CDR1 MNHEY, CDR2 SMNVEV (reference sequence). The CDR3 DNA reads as TGTGCCAGCAGTTTATCGAGGTATCAGCCCCAGCATTTT. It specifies CASSLSRYQPQHF.

The chain's CDR3 is CASSYSVRHREDGYTF. Here the CDR3 DNA reads TGTGCCAGCAGTTACTCGGTCAGGCACCGGGAGGATGGCTACACCTTC. The rearrangement joins TRBV6-6 to TRBJ1-2; D is undetermined. V was clipped by 0 bases and J by 6 bases, with 17 bases between them. The length of the CDR3 is 16 residues. From germline, CDR1 is MNHNY and CDR2 SVGAGI (reference sequence).

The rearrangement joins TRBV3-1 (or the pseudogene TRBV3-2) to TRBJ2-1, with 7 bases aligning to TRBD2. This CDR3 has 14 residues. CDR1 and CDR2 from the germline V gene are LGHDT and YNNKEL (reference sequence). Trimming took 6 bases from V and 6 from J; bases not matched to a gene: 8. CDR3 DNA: TGTGCCAGCAGTCGAGGGAGGGGACGCAATGAGCAGTTCTTC. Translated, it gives CASSRGRGRNEQFF.

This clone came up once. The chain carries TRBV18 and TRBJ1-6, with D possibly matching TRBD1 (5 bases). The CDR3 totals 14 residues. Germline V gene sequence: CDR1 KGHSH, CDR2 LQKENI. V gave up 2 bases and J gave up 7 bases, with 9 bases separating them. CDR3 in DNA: TGTGCCAGCTCACCATCCCAGGGCAATTCACCCCTCCACTTT. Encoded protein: CASSPSQGNSPLHF.

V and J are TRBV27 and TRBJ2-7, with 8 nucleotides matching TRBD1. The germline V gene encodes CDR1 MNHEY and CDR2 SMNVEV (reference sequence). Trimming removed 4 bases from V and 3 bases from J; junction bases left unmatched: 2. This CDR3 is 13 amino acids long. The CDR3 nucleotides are TGTGCCAGCAGTTATGGACAGGGCTACGAGCAGTACTTC. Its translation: CASSYGQGYEQYF.

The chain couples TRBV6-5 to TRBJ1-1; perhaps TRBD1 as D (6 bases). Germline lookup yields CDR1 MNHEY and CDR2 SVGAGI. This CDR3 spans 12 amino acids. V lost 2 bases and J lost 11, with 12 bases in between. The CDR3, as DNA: TGTGCCAGCAGTTACGGGAACAGGGCCGCTTTCTTT. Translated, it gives CASSYGNRAAFF.

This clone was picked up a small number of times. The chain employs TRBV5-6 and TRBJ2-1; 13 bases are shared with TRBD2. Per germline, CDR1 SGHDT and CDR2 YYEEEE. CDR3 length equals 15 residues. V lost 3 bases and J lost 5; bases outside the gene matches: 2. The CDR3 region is CASSYGLAGDNEQFF. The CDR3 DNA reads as TGTGCCAGCAGCTACGGACTAGCGGGGGACAATGAGCAGTTCTTC.

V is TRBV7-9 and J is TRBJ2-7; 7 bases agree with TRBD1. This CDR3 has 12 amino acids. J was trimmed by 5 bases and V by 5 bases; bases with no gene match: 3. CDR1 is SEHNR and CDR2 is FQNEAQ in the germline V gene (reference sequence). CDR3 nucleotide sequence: TGTGCCAGCAGCCCCAGGGGGAACGAGCAGTACTTC. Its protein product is CASSPRGNEQYF. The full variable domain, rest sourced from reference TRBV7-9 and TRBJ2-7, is DTGVSQNPRHKITKRGQNVTFRCDPISEHNRLYWYRQTLGQGPEFLTYFQNEAQLEKSRLLSDRFSAERPKGSFSTLEIQRTEQGDSAMYLCASSPRGNEQYFGPGTRLTVT.

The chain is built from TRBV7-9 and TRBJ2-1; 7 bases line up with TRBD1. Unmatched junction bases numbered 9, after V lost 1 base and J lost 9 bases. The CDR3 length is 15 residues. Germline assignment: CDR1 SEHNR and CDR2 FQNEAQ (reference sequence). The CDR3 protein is CASSLDRGRNAEQFF. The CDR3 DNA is TGTGCCAGCAGCTTAGACAGGGGAAGAAACGCTGAGCAGTTCTTC. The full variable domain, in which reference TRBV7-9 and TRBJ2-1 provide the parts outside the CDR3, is DTGVSQNPRHKITKRGQNVTFRCDPISEHNRLYWYRQTLGQGPEFLTYFQNEAQLEKSRLLSDRFSAERPKGSFSTLEIQRTEQGDSAMYLCASSLDRGRNAEQFFGPGTRLTVL.

The CDR3 DNA is TGTGCCAGCAGCTCTTCGTACTCTGGGGCCAACGTCCTGACTTTC. It yields the protein CASSSSYSGANVLTF. The chain carries TRBV25-1 and TRBJ2-6; D is unclear. The CDR3 is 15 residues long. V was clipped by 6 bases and J by 0 bases, with 9 bases between them. In germline, CDR1 is MGHDK, CDR2 SYGVNS.

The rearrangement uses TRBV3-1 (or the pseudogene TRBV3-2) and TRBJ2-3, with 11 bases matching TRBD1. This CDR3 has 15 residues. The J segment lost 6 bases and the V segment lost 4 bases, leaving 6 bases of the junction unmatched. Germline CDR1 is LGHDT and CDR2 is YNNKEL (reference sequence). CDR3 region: CASSRGQGAWDTQYF. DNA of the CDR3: TGTGCCAGCAGCCGAGGACAGGGGGCATGGGATACGCAGTATTTT.

CDR3 loop: CSGGQGSGNTIYF. CDR3 in DNA: TGCAGCGGGGGACAGGGGTCTGGAAACACCATATATTTT. The gene calls are TRBV29-1 and TRBJ1-3; TRBD1 agrees at 10 bases. The CDR3 spans 13 residues. Losses at the gene ends were 7 bases for V and 1 base for J; bases not matched to a gene: 1. Germline loops: CDR1 SQVTM, CDR2 ANQGSEA.

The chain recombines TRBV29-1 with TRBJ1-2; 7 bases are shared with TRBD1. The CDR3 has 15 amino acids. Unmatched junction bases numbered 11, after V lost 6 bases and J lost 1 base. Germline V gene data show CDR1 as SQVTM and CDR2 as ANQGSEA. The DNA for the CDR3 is TGCAGCGTCGACGGGACAGCCCTCCTTAACTATGGCTACACCTTC. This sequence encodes CSVDGTALLNYGYTF.

CDR3 in amino acids: CASSAPRGQSWLGTDTQYF. The CDR3 DNA sequence: TGTGCCAGCAGCGCCCCCCGGGGACAAAGCTGGCTAGGCACAGATACGCAGTATTTT. The rearrangement joins TRBV9 to TRBJ2-3, with a weak D call TRBD1 (6 bases). Germline CDR1 SGDLS, CDR2 YYNGEE. The CDR3 runs to 19 residues. Trimming pared 3 bases from V and 1 base from J, leaving 24 bases between.

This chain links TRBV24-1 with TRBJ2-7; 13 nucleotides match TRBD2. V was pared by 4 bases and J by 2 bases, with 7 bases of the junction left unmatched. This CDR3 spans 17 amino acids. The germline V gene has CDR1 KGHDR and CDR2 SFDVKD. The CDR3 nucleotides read TGTGCCACCAGTGACCCGAGGACTAGCGGGGGAGCCTACGAGCAGTACTTC. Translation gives CATSDPRTSGGAYEQYF.

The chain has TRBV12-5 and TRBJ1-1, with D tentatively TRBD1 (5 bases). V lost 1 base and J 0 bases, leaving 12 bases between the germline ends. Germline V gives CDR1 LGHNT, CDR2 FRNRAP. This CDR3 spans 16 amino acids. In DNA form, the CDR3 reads TGTGCTAGTGGTTTGGGGGGGGGATCTATGAACACTGAAGCTTTCTTT. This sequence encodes CASGLGGGSMNTEAFF.

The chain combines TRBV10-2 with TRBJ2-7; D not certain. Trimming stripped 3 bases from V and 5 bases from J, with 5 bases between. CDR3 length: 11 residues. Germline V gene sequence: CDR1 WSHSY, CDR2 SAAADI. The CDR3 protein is CASSDGNEQYF. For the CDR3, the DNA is TGCGCCAGCAGTGACGGTAACGAGCAGTACTTC.

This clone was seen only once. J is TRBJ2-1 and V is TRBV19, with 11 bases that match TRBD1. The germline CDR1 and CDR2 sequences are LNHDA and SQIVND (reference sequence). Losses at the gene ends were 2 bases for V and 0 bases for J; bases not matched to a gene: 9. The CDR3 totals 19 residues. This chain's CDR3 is CASSISGWGQGVSYNEQFF. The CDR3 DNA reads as TGTGCCAGTAGTATAAGTGGGTGGGGACAGGGGGTCTCCTACAATGAGCAGTTCTTC.

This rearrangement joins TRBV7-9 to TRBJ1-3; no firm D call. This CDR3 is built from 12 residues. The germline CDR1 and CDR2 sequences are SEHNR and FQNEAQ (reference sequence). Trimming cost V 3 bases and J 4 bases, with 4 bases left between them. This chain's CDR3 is CASSLTGNTIYF. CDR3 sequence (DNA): TGTGCCAGCAGCTTGACAGGAAACACCATATATTTT.

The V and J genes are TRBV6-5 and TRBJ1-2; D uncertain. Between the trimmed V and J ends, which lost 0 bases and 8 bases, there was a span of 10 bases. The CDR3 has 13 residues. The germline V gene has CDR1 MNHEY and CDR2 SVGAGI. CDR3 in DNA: TGTGCCAGCAGTTACTCGAGAGGGTACGGCTACACCTTC. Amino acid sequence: CASSYSRGYGYTF.

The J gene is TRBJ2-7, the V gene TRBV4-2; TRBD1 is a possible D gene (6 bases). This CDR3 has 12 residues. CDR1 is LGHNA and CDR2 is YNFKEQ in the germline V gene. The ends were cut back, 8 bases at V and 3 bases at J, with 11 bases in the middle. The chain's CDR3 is CASRDTVYEQYF. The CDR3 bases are TGTGCCAGCCGGGACACAGTCTACGAGCAGTACTTC.